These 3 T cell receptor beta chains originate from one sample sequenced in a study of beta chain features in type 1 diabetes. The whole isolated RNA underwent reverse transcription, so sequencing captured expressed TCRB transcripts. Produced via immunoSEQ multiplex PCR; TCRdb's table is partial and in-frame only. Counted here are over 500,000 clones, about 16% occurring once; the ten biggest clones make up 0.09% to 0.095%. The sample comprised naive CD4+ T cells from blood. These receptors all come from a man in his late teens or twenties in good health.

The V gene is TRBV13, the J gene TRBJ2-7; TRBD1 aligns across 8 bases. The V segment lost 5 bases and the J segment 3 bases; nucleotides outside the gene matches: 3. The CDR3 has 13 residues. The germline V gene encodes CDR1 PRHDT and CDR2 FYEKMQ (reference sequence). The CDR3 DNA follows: TGTGCCAGCAGCCCGGACAGGGTCTACGAGCAGTACTTC. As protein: CASSPDRVYEQYF.

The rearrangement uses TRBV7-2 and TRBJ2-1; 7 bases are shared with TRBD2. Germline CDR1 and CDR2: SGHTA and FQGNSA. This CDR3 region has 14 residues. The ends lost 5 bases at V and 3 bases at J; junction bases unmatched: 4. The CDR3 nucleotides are TGTGCCAGCAGCCCAGGACTAGACTACAATGAGCAGTTCTTC. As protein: CASSPGLDYNEQFF.

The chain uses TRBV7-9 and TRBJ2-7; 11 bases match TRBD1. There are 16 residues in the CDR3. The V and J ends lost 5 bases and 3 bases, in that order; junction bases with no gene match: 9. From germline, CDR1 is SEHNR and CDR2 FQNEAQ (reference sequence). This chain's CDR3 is CASSPTGTGGGYEQYF. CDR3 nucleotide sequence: TGTGCCAGCAGCCCAACTGGGACAGGGGGAGGCTACGAGCAGTACTTC.